Listed below are T cell receptor beta chains from one sample, sequenced in a study of T-cell memory formation after mild COVID-19. Each CDR3 protein is one row after TCRdb ran MiXCR on the 5' RACE reads. The sample carries hundreds of thousands of distinct CDR3 sequences, about 23% recorded once. Sequenced sample: PBMCs or a T cell subset sorted from them (not recorded which). Receptors were obtained from an adult woman who had mild COVID-19 (a few samples of this study predate the infection). Cell type and time point are not known. Both conserved end residues are trimmed from each CDR3. The D gene is left open where the match is weak.

16,TRBD2,TRBV24-1,TRBJ2-3,ATSEPARASGATDTQY
12,.,TRBV5-1,TRBJ1-4,ASSKGTAREKLF
10,.,TRBV14,TRBJ1-1,ASSQARARRF
9,.,TRBV29-1,TRBJ2-1,SVSGYNEQF
12,TRBD1,TRBV5-1,TRBJ1-1,ASSLPQGESEAF
13,.,TRBV2,TRBJ1-1,ASSVWGRERTEAF
12,.,TRBV9,TRBJ2-5,ASSPNAGRETQY
14,TRBD2,TRBV10-3,TRBJ2-7,AITSTHSGRSYEQY
13,TRBD1,TRBV18,TRBJ2-1,ASSPRDRGWNEQF
14,TRBD2,TRBV7-2,TRBJ2-7,ASSSGLAGTSYEQY
13,TRBD2,TRBV27,TRBJ2-7,ASSQGLAGFYEQY
13,.,TRBV6-5,TRBJ2-7,ASSPPGNIGGEQY
17,TRBD1,TRBV7-9,TRBJ2-6,ASSLGDRVRGPGANVLT
9,.,TRBV20-1,TRBJ1-2,SAPGPHGYT
12,TRBD1,TRBV4-1,TRBJ2-5,ASSHDRARETQY
14,.,TRBV5-1,TRBJ2-7,ASSPSGHVSSYEQY
15,.,TRBV7-3,TRBJ2-7,ASSHPPGKGDSYEQY
12,.,TRBV20-1,TRBJ1-1,SASQGSSYTEAF
10,.,TRBV20-1,TRBJ2-1,SAGSDPNEQF
14,.,TRBV11-2,TRBJ2-7,ASSPLRRTASYEQY
14,TRBD2,TRBV20-1,TRBJ2-3,SARARPTSGPDTQY
13,.,TRBV6-5,TRBJ1-6,ASRSTKTYNSPLH
12,TRBD1,TRBV29-1,TRBJ1-2,SVHRDRENYGYT
12,TRBD2,TRBV7-9,TRBJ2-3,ASSFLAGLGTQY
15,TRBD1,TRBV18,TRBJ1-4,ASSPAVWGQSNEKLF
13,.,TRBV7-9,TRBJ1-2,ASSLSPGANYGYT
12,TRBD1,TRBV10-3,TRBJ1-2,AISGRDSARGYT
11,.,TRBV12-3/TRBV12-4,TRBJ2-4,ASSSPSPGDQY
10,.,TRBV24-1,TRBJ1-2,ATSGAAYGYT